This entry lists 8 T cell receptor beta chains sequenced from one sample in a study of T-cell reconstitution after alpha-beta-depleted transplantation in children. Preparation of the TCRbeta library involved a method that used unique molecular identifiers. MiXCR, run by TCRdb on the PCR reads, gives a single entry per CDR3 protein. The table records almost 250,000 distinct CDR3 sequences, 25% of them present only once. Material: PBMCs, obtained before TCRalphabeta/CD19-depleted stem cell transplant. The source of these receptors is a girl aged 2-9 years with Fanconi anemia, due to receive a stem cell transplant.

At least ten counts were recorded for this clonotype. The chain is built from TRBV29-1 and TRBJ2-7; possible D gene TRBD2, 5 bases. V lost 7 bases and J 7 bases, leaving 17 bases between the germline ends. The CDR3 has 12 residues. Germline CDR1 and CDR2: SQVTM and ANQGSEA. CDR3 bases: TGCAGCGCTAGGTCCAATTCGGGGGAGCAGTACTTC. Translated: CSARSNSGEQYF.

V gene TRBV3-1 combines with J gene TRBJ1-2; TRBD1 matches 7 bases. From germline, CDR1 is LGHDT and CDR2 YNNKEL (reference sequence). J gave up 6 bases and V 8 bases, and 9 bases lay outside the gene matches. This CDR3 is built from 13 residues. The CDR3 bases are TGTGCCAGCGGTATAGGACAGGAGCATGGCTACACCTTC. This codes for CASGIGQEHGYTF.

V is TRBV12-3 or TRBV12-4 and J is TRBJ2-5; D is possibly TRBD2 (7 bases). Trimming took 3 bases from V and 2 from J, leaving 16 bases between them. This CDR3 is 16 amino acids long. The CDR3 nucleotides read TGTGCCAGCAGTTTTGCGAGGGGGAGGGGACAAGAGACCCAGTACTTC. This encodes CASSFARGRGQETQYF.

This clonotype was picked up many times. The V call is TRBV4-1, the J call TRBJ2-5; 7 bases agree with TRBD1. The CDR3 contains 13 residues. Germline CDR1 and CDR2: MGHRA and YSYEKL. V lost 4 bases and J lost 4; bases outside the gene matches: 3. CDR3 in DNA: TGCGCCAGCAGCCGGGACAGTGGAGAGACCCAGTACTTC. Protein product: CASSRDSGETQYF.

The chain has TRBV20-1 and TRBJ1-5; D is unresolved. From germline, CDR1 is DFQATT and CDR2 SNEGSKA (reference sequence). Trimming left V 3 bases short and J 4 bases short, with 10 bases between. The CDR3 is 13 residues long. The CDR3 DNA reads TGCAGTGCTAGCATTAGCGGGAATCAGCCCCAGCATTTT. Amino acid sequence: CSASISGNQPQHF.

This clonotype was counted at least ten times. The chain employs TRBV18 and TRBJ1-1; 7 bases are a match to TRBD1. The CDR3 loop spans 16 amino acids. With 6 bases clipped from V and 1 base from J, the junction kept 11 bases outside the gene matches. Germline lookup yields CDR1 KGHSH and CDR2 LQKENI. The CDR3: CASSHNRGRGNTEAFF. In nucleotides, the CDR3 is TGTGCCAGCTCCCATAACAGGGGAAGGGGGAACACTGAAGCTTTCTTT.

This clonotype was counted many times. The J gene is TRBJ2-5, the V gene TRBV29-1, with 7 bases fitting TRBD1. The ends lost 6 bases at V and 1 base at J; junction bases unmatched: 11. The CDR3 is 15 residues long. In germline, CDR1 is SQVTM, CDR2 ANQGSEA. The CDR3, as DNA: TGCAGCGTCAAAAGGGGGCAGACTTTCCAAGAGACCCAGTACTTC. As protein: CSVKRGQTFQETQYF.

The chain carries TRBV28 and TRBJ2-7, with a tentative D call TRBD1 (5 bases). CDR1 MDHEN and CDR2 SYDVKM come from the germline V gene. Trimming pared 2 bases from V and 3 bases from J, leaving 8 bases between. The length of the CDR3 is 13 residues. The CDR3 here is CASSLTGVYEQYF. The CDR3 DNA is TGTGCCAGCAGTTTAACAGGAGTCTACGAGCAGTACTTC.